These 3 T cell receptor beta chains were sequenced from one sample in a study of CXCR3-negative and CXCR3-positive naive CD8 T cells. All TRB cDNA libraries came from 5' RACE performed with UMI labels. TCRdb reprocessed the 5' RACE reads and keeps a single row for each CDR3 protein, giving no DNA. The sample table sets out approximately 100,000 distinct CDR3 sequences. The specimen sequenced was naive CXCR3- CD8+ T cells from blood. Stated subset: CD45RO-CCR7+CD27+CD95- naive CD8+ T cells lacking CXCR3 (TNR3-). The receptors shown here come from a human donor in good health. Some clones in this sample may be carry-over from other donors' samples.

The J gene is TRBJ2-3, the V gene TRBV29-1; TCRdb's assignment of TRBD2 cannot be checked, as there is no DNA. This CDR3 spans 12 amino acids. CDR1 SQVTM and CDR2 ANQGSEA come from the germline V gene. The CDR3: CSVEGLVDTQYF.

This chain joins TRBV5-1 and TRBJ2-3. The germline CDR1 and CDR2 sequences are SGHRS and YFSETQ. The length of the CDR3 is 14 residues. CDR3 sequence: CASSFGRVEDTQYF.

CDR3 residues: CASSPWMDRTYEQYF. The chain uses TRBV14 and TRBJ2-7; without DNA, the TCRdb call of TRBD1 cannot be checked. CDR1 SGHDN and CDR2 FVKESK come from the germline V gene. The CDR3 totals 15 residues.